This T cell receptor beta chain was captured by sequencing in a study of CD8 T cells in ankylosing spondylitis. A remark on this clonotype: The antigen remains unidentified.

Trimming cost V 0 bases and J 6 bases, with 12 bases left between them. The CDR3 is 15 amino acids. From germline, CDR1 is LGHNA and CDR2 YSLEER. Study-level findings and limits: In ankylosing spondylitis blood, a motif of roughly 8 highly homologous TCR beta variants appeared characteristic.

The authors made TCR beta libraries by quantitative 5'-RACE with molecular barcodes. TCRdb re-analysed the 5' RACE reads in MiXCR, keeping a single row per CDR3 protein. The sample includes over 600,000 distinct CDR3 sequences, under 20% of them seen just once. The specimen sequenced was blood, either unsorted or a sorted T cell fraction (not recorded which). V usage is TRBV4-3 and J usage is TRBJ2-1; D is tentatively TRBD1 or TRBD2 (6 bases each). The receptor was isolated from a male donor with ankylosing spondylitis. This CDR3 reads CASSQEAPGANEQFF. As DNA, the CDR3 is TGCGCCAGCAGCCAAGAGGCCCCGGGGGCCAATGAGCAGTTCTTC.